Listed here are 24 T cell receptor beta chains from one sample, sequenced in a study of somatic mutations in cytotoxic T cells in rheumatoid arthritis. Repertoires were generated with immunoSEQ multiplex PCR, while TCRdb's copy carries only in-frame clones and drops some. The sample records roughly 13,000 clones, about 81% being singletons. Sequencing was done on a sample of CD8+ T cells sorted from blood. These TCRs come from an adult with rheumatoid arthritis.

The chain joins TRBV27 to TRBJ2-7; D may be TRBD2 (6 bases). Germline V gene lookup returns CDR1 MNHEY and CDR2 SMNVEV (reference sequence). The ends were cut back, 6 bases at V and 4 bases at J, with 13 bases in the middle. The CDR3 spans 13 residues. This chain's CDR3 is CASSPRAGYEQYF. The CDR3 DNA sequence: TGTGCCAGCAGCCCTAGGGCGGGGTACGAGCAGTACTTC.

The CDR3 DNA reads TGTGCCAGCAGCTTAGGGTTTCTAGCGGGAGGATACTACGAGCAGTACTTC. This encodes CASSLGFLAGGYYEQYF. The chain employs TRBV7-2 and TRBJ2-7; 11 positions match TRBD2. Germline-derived CDR1 and CDR2 are SGHTA and FQGNSA. The CDR3 consists of 17 residues. The ends lost 1 base at V and 3 bases at J; junction bases unmatched: 8.

The chain combines TRBV4-1 with TRBJ2-7, with D perhaps matching TRBD1 (6 bases). Germline V gene sequence: CDR1 MGHRA, CDR2 YSYEKL. The CDR3 has 14 amino acids. Trimming took off 1 base at V and 3 bases at J, with 10 bases between the two ends. The chain's CDR3 is CASSQGPTGYEQYF. The CDR3 DNA reads TGCGCCAGCAGCCAAGGCCCGACAGGCTACGAGCAGTACTTC.

This chain connects TRBV29-1 to TRBJ2-5, with D maybe TRBD2 (6 bases). The J call is in doubt because the DNA end fits TRBJ2-7 better. The CDR3 sequence is 14 residues long. CDR1 SQVTM and CDR2 ANQGSEA come from the germline V gene. This chain's CDR3 is CSVEGSGETYEQYF. The CDR3 bases are TGCAGCGTTGAAGGATCGGGGGAGACCTACGAGCAGTACTTC.

The chain combines TRBV9 with TRBJ1-1, with D unresolved. The V end lost 0 bases, the J end lost 1 base, and 4 bases lay between the germline ends. Germline V lookup: CDR1 SGDLS, CDR2 YYNGEE. The CDR3 has 13 residues. For the CDR3, the DNA is TGTGCCAGCAGCGTAGGAACGAACACTGAAGCTTTCTTT. It codes for CASSVGTNTEAFF.

The chain is built from TRBV7-8 and TRBJ2-3; 11 bases line up with TRBD1. Looked up from germline, CDR1 is SGHVS and CDR2 is FQNEAQ. V was pared by 5 bases and J by 2 bases, with 6 bases of the junction left unmatched. The length of the CDR3 is 16 residues. Written as DNA, the CDR3 is TGTGCCAGCAGCCTCGGGACAGGGGGACCCACAGATACGCAGTATTTT. This codes for CASSLGTGGPTDTQYF.

J is TRBJ2-1 and V is TRBV6-5, with 10 positions matching TRBD2. From germline, CDR1 is MNHEY and CDR2 SVGAGI. The CDR3 is made up of 15 amino acids. J gave up 4 bases and V 6 bases, and 6 bases lay outside the gene matches. In nucleotides, the CDR3 is TGTGCCAGCAGCCGAGGACTAGCGGAATACAATGAGCAGTTCTTC. This encodes CASSRGLAEYNEQFF.

The chain employs TRBV6-7 and TRBJ2-7; D gene unclear. TRBV6-7 is an open reading frame whose function is uncertain. V was cut by 2 bases and J by 2 bases, with 13 bases left in between. CDR3 length equals 15 residues. The CDR3 sequence is CASSYEVHRPYEQYF. The CDR3 nucleotides read TGTGCCAGCAGTTACGAGGTTCATCGGCCCTACGAGCAGTACTTC.

The V call is TRBV5-6, the J call TRBJ1-2; D call uncertain. Germline loops: CDR1 SGHDT, CDR2 YYEEEE. V lost 0 bases and J lost 4, with 7 bases in between. This CDR3 contains 13 residues. The CDR3 region is CASSLGGSYGYTF. In DNA, the CDR3 is TGTGCCAGCAGCTTGGGTGGTTCCTATGGCTACACCTTC. Supplemented by reference TRBV5-6 and TRBJ1-2, the full variable domain reads DAGVTQSPTHLIKTRGQQVTLRCSPKSGHDTVSWYQQALGQGPQFIFQYYEEEERQRGNFPDRFSGHQFPNYSSELNVNALLLGDSALYLCASSLGGSYGYTFGSGTRLTVV.

The V gene is TRBV18, the J gene TRBJ1-1, with TRBD1 as a possible D gene (5 bases). The germline V gene has CDR1 KGHSH and CDR2 LQKENI. V was trimmed by 2 bases and J by 4 bases, leaving 14 bases between them. This CDR3 is built from 15 residues. The CDR3 protein is CASSPGGWPGTEAFF. The CDR3 DNA reads TGTGCCAGCTCACCAGGGGGGTGGCCGGGCACTGAAGCTTTCTTT.

The CDR3 loop reads CASSRGTGVFNEQFF. CDR3 nucleotides: TGCGCCAGCAGCCGTGGGACAGGGGTCTTCAATGAGCAGTTCTTC. This sequence joins TRBV5-1 and TRBJ2-1; 10 nucleotides align to TRBD1. CDR3 length equals 15 residues. Germline V CDR1 and CDR2: SGHRS, YFSETQ. Losses at the gene ends were 4 bases for V and 6 bases for J; bases not matched to a gene: 7.

The gene calls are TRBV2 and TRBJ2-7; 8 bases line up with TRBD1. The ends lost 3 bases at V and 4 bases at J; junction bases unmatched: 5. CDR1 SNHLY and CDR2 FYNNEI come from the germline V gene. The CDR3 contains 14 residues. The CDR3, as DNA: TGTGCCAGCAGTGAGTGGGACAGGAATTACGAGCAGTACTTC. It translates to CASSEWDRNYEQYF. Filled out from reference TRBV2 and TRBJ2-7, the complete variable domain reads EPEVTQTPSHQVTQMGQEVILRCVPISNHLYFYWYRQILGQKVEFLVSFYNNEISEKSEIFDDQFSVERPDGSNFTLKIRSTKLEDSAMYFCASSEWDRNYEQYFGPGTRLTVT.

The gene calls are TRBV2 and TRBJ2-3; 7 bases are shared with TRBD1. The CDR3 runs 11 residues. Germline trimming cut 8 bases from V and 10 bases from J; bases unmatched to any gene: 6. The germline V gene encodes CDR1 SNHLY and CDR2 FYNNEI. Here the CDR3 DNA reads TGTGCCAGCGGGACACAGGGGCCGCAGTATTTT. It encodes CASGTQGPQYF.

The rearrangement uses TRBV5-5 and TRBJ1-2; no firm D call. CDR1 and CDR2 (germline): SGHKS, YYEKEE (reference sequence). The CDR3 consists of 12 residues. The V end was cut by 4 bases, the J end by 5 bases, with 9 bases between. For the CDR3, the DNA is TGTGCCAGCAGCGAAGGACCTTATGGCTACACCTTC. Encoded protein: CASSEGPYGYTF.

The rearrangement joins TRBV29-1 to TRBJ2-4; the D call may be TRBD1 or TRBD2 (5 bases each). V lost 4 bases and J 4 bases, leaving 11 bases between the germline ends. This CDR3 is built from 13 residues. Germline V gives CDR1 SQVTM, CDR2 ANQGSEA. CDR3 sequence reads: CSVGEGRKNIQYF. CDR3 DNA sequence: TGCAGCGTTGGCGAGGGGCGGAAAAACATTCAGTACTTC.

The chain employs TRBV19 and TRBJ2-3, with D possibly TRBD1 on 5 matching bases. The V end was cut by 6 bases, the J end by 0 bases, with 7 bases between. Germline V gene data show CDR1 as LNHDA and CDR2 as SQIVND (reference sequence). This CDR3 has 13 residues. This CDR3 is CASRTASTDTQYF. For the CDR3, the DNA is TGTGCCAGTAGGACAGCTAGCACAGATACGCAGTATTTT.

The chain uses TRBV6-5 and TRBJ1-2; no firm D call. Trimming pared 0 bases from V and 4 bases from J, leaving 6 bases between. The CDR3 consists of 13 residues. From germline, CDR1 is MNHEY and CDR2 SVGAGI. The CDR3 sequence: CASSYSTLYGYTF. Written as DNA, the CDR3 is TGTGCCAGCAGTTACTCCACTCTCTATGGCTACACCTTC.

V and J are TRBV7-9 and TRBJ2-7; possibly TRBD1 for D (6 bases). The CDR3 runs 14 residues. Trimming pared 4 bases from V and 4 bases from J, leaving 14 bases between. Germline CDR1 reads SEHNR; CDR2 reads FQNEAQ (reference sequence). The DNA of the CDR3 is TGTGCCAGCAGCTCCGGGACACAGGGATACGAGCAGTACTTC. Translating it yields CASSSGTQGYEQYF.

This chain joins TRBV27 and TRBJ2-3; maybe TRBD2 (5 bases). The CDR3 sequence is 14 residues long. Germline V CDR1 and CDR2: MNHEY, SMNVEV (reference sequence). The V gene lost 3 bases and the J gene lost 10 bases, with 17 bases spanning the gap. CDR3 amino acids: CASSFSWTAGAQYF. In DNA form, the CDR3 reads TGTGCCAGCAGTTTCTCGTGGACGGCCGGGGCGCAGTATTTT.

The chain links TRBV19 to TRBJ2-6; a possible D gene is TRBD1 (6 bases). V lost 7 bases to trimming and J lost 0 bases, with 10 bases between them. The germline CDR1 and CDR2 sequences are LNHDA and SQIVND (reference sequence). This CDR3 contains 15 residues. This CDR3 is CASKGQFSGANVLTF. As DNA, the CDR3 is TGTGCCAGTAAGGGACAATTCTCTGGGGCCAACGTCCTGACTTTC.

The CDR3 is CASSDTIAGGYYGYTF. The CDR3 bases are TGTGCCAGCAGCGACACAATCGCGGGGGGGTACTATGGCTACACCTTC. The V call is TRBV9, the J call TRBJ1-2; maybe TRBD1 (5 bases). The V gene lost 3 bases and the J gene lost 3 bases, with 18 bases spanning the gap. CDR3 length: 16 residues. Per germline, CDR1 SGDLS and CDR2 YYNGEE.

In this sample, this clone turned up once. V and J are TRBV15 and TRBJ1-1, with a weak D call TRBD1 (5 bases). The germline V and J ends were trimmed by 0 bases and 4 bases, with 6 bases remaining between them. The CDR3 covers 13 residues. Looked up from germline, CDR1 is LNHNV and CDR2 is YYDKDF (reference sequence). CDR3 region: CATSRDRGTEAFF. In DNA, the CDR3 is TGTGCCACCAGCAGAGATAGGGGCACTGAAGCTTTCTTT.

The chain is built from TRBV28 and TRBJ2-5; D gene unclear. CDR1 and CDR2 (germline): MDHEN, SYDVKM. The length of the CDR3 is 14 residues. V lost 9 bases, J lost 3 bases, and 17 bases lay in between. The CDR3 here is CARTWGQVKETQYF. DNA for the CDR3: TGTGCCAGAACCTGGGGTCAAGTTAAAGAGACCCAGTACTTC.

This clone was counted a single time. The V gene is TRBV9, the J gene TRBJ1-1; no clear D gene. Germline lookup yields CDR1 SGDLS and CDR2 YYNGEE. With 4 bases removed from V and 2 bases from J, the gap between germline ends came to 6 bases. This CDR3 region has 12 residues. This CDR3 is CASSQGNTEAFF. The CDR3 nucleotides are TGTGCCAGCAGCCAAGGCAACACTGAAGCTTTCTTT.